One sample yielded the 32 T cell receptor beta chains listed below, sequenced in a study of HIV-infected patients and healthy controls (dated by TCRdb to the mid-2010s). Library prep was done by 5' RACE. The sequencing machine was an Illumina MiSeq. TCRdb's own reprocessing of the public reads used fastp at Q25 and MiXCR and kept productive beta chains. For every CDR3 protein sequence, its rows merge into one entry that carries the most common genes and DNA. For this sample the table gives 15,000 to 20,000 distinct CDR3 sequences, of which around 17% were detected only once. In total, the top ten clones hold around 25% of the sample. Material: CD8+ T cells from blood. The receptors come from a human donor in good health.

This clonotype was detected a few times. The gene calls are TRBV20-1 and TRBJ1-2; D uncertain. The CDR3 contains 13 residues. Trimming cost V 4 bases and J 4 bases, with 13 bases left between them. Germline values: CDR1 DFQATT, CDR2 SNEGSKA (reference sequence). This CDR3 reads CSATPEPGYGYTF. The CDR3 DNA reads TGCAGTGCTACCCCGGAGCCCGGCTATGGCTACACCTTC.

This clonotype has ten or more counts. The chain has TRBV28 and TRBJ1-5; D unclear. The CDR3 covers 17 residues. Trimming removed 7 bases from V and 2 bases from J, with 21 bases in between. The germline V gene encodes CDR1 MDHEN and CDR2 SYDVKM. The CDR3 region has the DNA TGTGCCAGCACCACTCGGCACACAGTATATGGCAATCAGCCCCAGCATTTT. It specifies CASTTRHTVYGNQPQHF.

This clonotype was recorded at least ten times. This chain joins TRBV6-4 and TRBJ2-2; D is unclear. Germline CDR1 MRHNA, CDR2 SNTAGT. The CDR3 consists of 13 residues. Trimming left V 2 bases short and J 4 bases short, with 5 bases between. The CDR3 coding sequence is TGTGCCAGCAGTGACACGGGCACCGGGGAGCTGTTTTTT. This encodes CASSDTGTGELFF.

The CDR3 sequence: CASSPEPQPSEAFF. The CDR3 DNA reads TGTGCCAGTAGTCCCGAGCCCCAGCCCTCTGAAGCTTTCTTT. The chain uses TRBV19 and TRBJ1-1; no clear D gene. The V end lost 5 bases, the J end lost 6 bases, and 16 bases lay between the germline ends. Germline V gives CDR1 LNHDA, CDR2 SQIVND (reference sequence). The CDR3 totals 14 residues.

This clonotype has a count of ten or more. The V gene is TRBV4-3, the J gene TRBJ2-2; tentative D call: TRBD2 (6 bases). The CDR3 spans 12 residues. Germline CDR1 and CDR2: LGHNA and YSLEER. Trimming pared 5 bases from V and 7 bases from J, leaving 8 bases between. The CDR3 DNA sequence: TGCGCCAGCAGCAGGGACTTCGGGGAGCTGTTTTTT. It codes for CASSRDFGELFF.

CDR3 loop: CASSSGLATRYNEQFF. The CDR3 nucleotides read TGTGCCAGCAGCTCAGGACTGGCTACCCGCTACAATGAGCAGTTCTTC. This rearrangement joins TRBV7-3 to TRBJ2-1; tentatively, D is TRBD2 (5 bases). Trimming removed 4 bases at V and 3 bases at J, with 16 bases between. This CDR3 comprises 16 residues. Germline CDR1 is SGHTA and CDR2 is FQGTGA.

This clonotype was seen repeatedly, ten times or more. V and J are TRBV14 and TRBJ2-3; tentatively, D is TRBD1 or TRBD2 (5 bases each). The V end lost 1 base, the J end lost 3 bases, and 14 bases lay between the germline ends. CDR1 is SGHDN and CDR2 is FVKESK in the germline V gene. The CDR3 has 16 amino acids. The CDR3 DNA sequence: TGTGCCAGCAGCCAAGGTTCTAGCAAGGGGACAGATACGCAGTATTTT. It translates to CASSQGSSKGTDTQYF.

This clonotype was found a few times. The chain is built from TRBV9 and TRBJ2-1; D might be TRBD2 (5 bases). The V gene lost 5 bases and the J gene lost 5 bases, with 11 bases spanning the gap. The CDR3 spans 13 residues. Germline assignment: CDR1 SGDLS and CDR2 YYNGEE. The CDR3, as DNA: TGTGCCAGCAGTGGCGGGTTTAACAATGAGCAGTTCTTC. It is translated as CASSGGFNNEQFF.

This clonotype was recorded at least ten times. The V gene is TRBV7-9, the J gene TRBJ2-7; tentative D call: TRBD1 (5 bases). Germline values: CDR1 SEHNR, CDR2 FQNEAQ (reference sequence). V lost 7 bases to trimming and J lost 6 bases, with 16 bases between them. CDR3 size: 13 residues. The CDR3 region has the DNA TGTGCCAGCATGGGTCAGGGAAGGTTCGAGCAGTACTTC. It encodes CASMGQGRFEQYF.

The sample holds many counts of this clonotype. The CDR3 nucleotides are TGTGCCAGCAGCCCCCAAATGAACACTGAAGCTTTCTTT. As protein: CASSPQMNTEAFF. The V call is TRBV9, the J call TRBJ1-1, with D unclear. The germline gives CDR1 SGDLS, CDR2 YYNGEE. The CDR3 is 13 amino acids. V lost 4 bases, J lost 0 bases, and 7 bases lay in between. Complete variable domain (other parts from reference TRBV9 and TRBJ1-1): DSGVTQTPKHLITATGQRVTLRCSPRSGDLSVYWYQQSLDQGLQFLIQYYNGEERAKGNILERFSAQQFPDLHSELNLSSLELGDSALYFCASSPQMNTEAFFGQGTRLTVV.

This clonotype came up many times. The genes are TRBV9 and TRBJ2-7; D uncertain. Germline-derived CDR1 and CDR2 are SGDLS and YYNGEE. V shed 0 bases and J shed 0 bases, with 7 bases lying between them. The CDR3 runs 14 residues. The CDR3 sequence: CASSVGGNSYEQYF. DNA for the CDR3: TGTGCCAGCAGCGTAGGCGGCAACTCCTACGAGCAGTACTTC.

The chain links TRBV19 to TRBJ1-5; D call uncertain. This CDR3 is built from 13 residues. Trimming stripped 3 bases from V and 5 bases from J, with 8 bases between. The germline V gene has CDR1 LNHDA and CDR2 SQIVND (reference sequence). The CDR3 coding sequence is TGTGCCAGTAGTATCGGAGGGTATCAGCCCCAGCATTTT. Encoded protein: CASSIGGYQPQHF.

The genes are TRBV20-1 and TRBJ2-1; TRBD2 is a possible D gene (6 bases). The CDR3 contains 13 residues. V lost 1 base, J lost 8 bases, and 12 bases lay in between. Germline V gene data show CDR1 as DFQATT and CDR2 as SNEGSKA (reference sequence). For the CDR3, the DNA is TGCAGTGCTAGAGCGGAGGGAGACCATGAGCAGTTCTTC. Protein sequence: CSARAEGDHEQFF.

This clonotype showed up just a few times. The rearrangement uses TRBV29-1 and TRBJ2-3; 8 bases fit TRBD2. Per germline, CDR1 SQVTM and CDR2 ANQGSEA. CDR3 length equals 13 residues. V shed 3 bases and J 1 base; nucleotides not matched to a gene: 0. The CDR3 DNA sequence: TGCAGCGTTGAGCGGGAGGGCACAGATACGCAGTATTTT. It specifies CSVEREGTDTQYF.

This clonotype was detected many times. The chain is built from TRBV7-9 and TRBJ1-5; D gene ambiguous. This CDR3 comprises 12 residues. Per the germline V gene, CDR1 is SEHNR and CDR2 is FQNEAQ (reference sequence). Trimming pared 1 base from V and 9 bases from J, leaving 7 bases between. The CDR3 sequence is CASSLGLGPQHF. In DNA form, the CDR3 reads TGTGCCAGCAGCTTAGGGCTCGGGCCCCAGCATTTT.

This clonotype is labeled as medium-sized (0.01 to 0.1%). The rearrangement links TRBV4-2 to TRBJ1-4; possibly TRBD1 for D (6 bases). CDR1 is LGHNA and CDR2 is YNFKEQ in the germline V gene. V dropped 5 bases and J dropped 8 bases, with 15 bases sitting between them. The CDR3 loop spans 14 amino acids. CDR3 sequence reads: CASSEQGVDEKLFF. DNA for the CDR3: TGTGCCAGCAGCGAACAGGGAGTGGACGAAAAACTGTTTTTT.

This clonotype was seen at least ten times. The chain uses TRBV5-8 and TRBJ2-3; 7 bases are shared with TRBD1. CDR3 length equals 15 residues. Unmatched junction bases numbered 1, after V lost 0 bases and J lost 0 bases. In germline, CDR1 is SGHTS, CDR2 YDEGEE. The DNA of the CDR3 is TGTGCCAGCAGCTTGGGACAGGGTAGCACAGATACGCAGTATTTT. Protein: CASSLGQGSTDTQYF.

The rearrangement joins TRBV4-3 to TRBJ1-4, with no clear D. From germline, CDR1 is LGHNA and CDR2 YSLEER. Trimming shortened V by 0 bases and J by 5 bases, and 7 bases separated the two germline ends. The CDR3 spans 14 residues. Here the CDR3 reads CASSQEYGNEKLFF. The CDR3 DNA reads as TGCGCCAGCAGCCAAGAATACGGGAATGAAAAACTGTTTTTT.

This sequence joins TRBV7-6 and TRBJ1-5; D not resolved. This CDR3 is 15 amino acids long. The germline gives CDR1 SGHVS, CDR2 FNYEAQ. V was shortened by 0 bases and J by 3 bases, with 9 bases between the two germline ends. In DNA form, the CDR3 reads TGTGCCAGCAGCTTAGCGGCGGGCCTCAATCAGCCCCAGCATTTT. This sequence encodes CASSLAAGLNQPQHF. Full variable domain (remainder filled in from reference TRBV7-6 and TRBJ1-5): GAGVSQSPRYKVTKRGQDVALRCDPISGHVSLYWYRQALGQGPEFLTYFNYEAQQDKSGLPNDRFSAERPEGSISTLTIQRTEQRDSAMYRCASSLAAGLNQPQHFGDGTRLSIL.

This clonotype has ten or more counts. This chain joins TRBV4-2 and TRBJ2-7; D remains ambiguous. Germline CDR1 is LGHNA and CDR2 is YNFKEQ. This CDR3 comprises 13 residues. Trimming cost V 0 bases and J 3 bases, with 6 bases left between them. The CDR3 nucleotides are TGTGCCAGCAGCCAAGAAGGAAGCTACGAGCAGTACTTC. Residues: CASSQEGSYEQYF.

In its sample, this clonotype was seen many times. The chain couples TRBV6-2 or TRBV6-3 to TRBJ1-5, with a weak D call TRBD1 (5 bases). The germline CDR1 and CDR2 sequences are MNHEY and SVGEGT. This CDR3 is 18 amino acids long. Trimming stripped 2 bases from V and 0 bases from J, with 17 bases between. The CDR3 is CASSYRGPGSHSNQPQHF. CDR3 in DNA: TGTGCCAGCAGTTACAGGGGTCCAGGATCCCATAGCAATCAGCCCCAGCATTTT.

This clonotype was recorded at least ten times. J is TRBJ2-1 and V is TRBV6-2 or TRBV6-3, with TRBD2 matching over 10 bases. J gave up 6 bases and V 4 bases, and 9 bases lay outside the gene matches. Looked up from germline, CDR1 is MNHEY and CDR2 is SVGEGT. The CDR3 consists of 16 residues. CDR3 nucleotides: TGTGCCAGCAGTTTAACTAGCGGGGATGGGGGCAATGAGCAGTTCTTC. This sequence encodes CASSLTSGDGGNEQFF.

V gene TRBV7-9 combines with J gene TRBJ1-1; 10 bases are shared with TRBD1. The CDR3 length is 14 residues. The trim removed 6 bases at V and 2 bases at J, leaving 3 bases unmatched. The germline gives CDR1 SEHNR, CDR2 FQNEAQ (reference sequence). CDR3 in DNA: TGTGCCAGCAGGGGGACAGGGGTTAACACTGAAGCTTTCTTT. This codes for CASRGTGVNTEAFF.

This clonotype was counted at least ten times. This chain connects TRBV12-3 or TRBV12-4 to TRBJ2-5, with D uncertain. CDR3 length: 13 residues. Deletions cut 3 bases from V and 4 bases from J, with 9 bases between. The CDR3 sequence: CASSFPEGETQYF. The CDR3 nucleotides are TGTGCCAGCAGTTTCCCGGAAGGAGAGACCCAGTACTTC.

In this sample, this clonotype turned up many times. The J gene is TRBJ2-1, the V gene TRBV11-2; TRBD2 matches at 7 bases. The CDR3 runs 17 residues. Trimming at V came to 4 bases and at J to 4 bases, leaving 13 bases not matched to a gene. Germline CDR1 SGHAT, CDR2 FQNNGV. The CDR3 nucleotides are TGTGCCAGCAGCTCTACGGACCGGGACTACCTGTACAATGAGCAGTTCTTC. Translating it yields CASSSTDRDYLYNEQFF.

The sample holds many counts of this clonotype. The chain recombines TRBV28 with TRBJ2-3; D is unresolved. Per germline, CDR1 MDHEN and CDR2 SYDVKM. CDR3 length equals 16 residues. Deletions cut 6 bases from V and 2 bases from J, with 18 bases between. CDR3 sequence reads: CASSPTELPYTDTQYF. The CDR3 DNA is TGTGCCAGCAGCCCCACCGAGCTGCCTTACACAGATACGCAGTATTTT.

This clonotype is medium-sized in the sample. V is TRBV7-9 and J is TRBJ2-5; D remains unclear. Between the trimmed V and J ends, which lost 8 bases and 3 bases, there was a span of 25 bases. Germline values: CDR1 SEHNR, CDR2 FQNEAQ (reference sequence). This CDR3 is built from 17 residues. The CDR3 DNA sequence: TGTGCCAGCTCAACAACCCTCGAGCTACCTTTAAAAGAGACCCAGTACTTC. Its translation is CASSTTLELPLKETQYF.

This clonotype was seen ten or more times. The chain recombines TRBV7-3 with TRBJ2-7; 11 bases fit TRBD2. The CDR3 is 16 amino acids. J was trimmed by 3 bases and V by 3 bases; bases with no gene match: 7. Germline V CDR1 and CDR2: SGHTA, FQGTGA. The CDR3 DNA reads as TGTGCCAGCAGCTTGTTAGCGGGAGGGCCTGGCTACGAGCAGTACTTC. Its protein product is CASSLLAGGPGYEQYF. The full variable domain, its missing parts supplied by reference TRBV7-3 and TRBJ2-7, is GAGVSQTPSNKVTEKGKYVELRCDPISGHTALYWYRQSLGQGPEFLIYFQGTGAADDSGLPNDRFFAVRPEGSVSTLKIQRTERGDSAVYLCASSLLAGGPGYEQYFGPGTRLTVT.

This clonotype was counted ten times or more. This chain uses TRBV30 with TRBJ1-1, with no clear D. Germline V gene data show CDR1 as GTSNPN and CDR2 as SVGIG (reference sequence). The V end was cut by 2 bases, the J end by 1 base, with 8 bases between. This CDR3 region has 13 residues. The CDR3 region is CAWSSSENTEAFF. Here the CDR3 DNA reads TGTGCCTGGAGTTCGTCAGAGAACACTGAAGCTTTCTTT.

In this sample, this clonotype is large. The chain has TRBV13 and TRBJ1-3; a possible D gene is TRBD1 (6 bases). Trimming shortened V by 5 bases and J by 0 bases, and 20 bases separated the two germline ends. The CDR3 has 18 residues. Germline CDR1 and CDR2: PRHDT and FYEKMQ (reference sequence). The CDR3 loop is CASSRRQALFFSGNTIYF. CDR3 DNA sequence: TGTGCCAGCAGCCGCCGACAGGCCCTGTTCTTCTCTGGAAACACCATATATTTT.

V gene TRBV7-6 combines with J gene TRBJ2-4; 7 nucleotides agree with TRBD2. Germline CDR1 reads SGHVS; CDR2 reads FNYEAQ. V shed 9 bases and J 2 bases; nucleotides not matched to a gene: 7. The CDR3 covers 14 residues. In DNA, the CDR3 is TGTGCCAGTAAGGGGAGGGTATCCAAAAACATTCAGTACTTC. The encoded protein is CASKGRVSKNIQYF. The whole variable domain, remainder taken from reference TRBV7-6 and TRBJ2-4, is GAGVSQSPRYKVTKRGQDVALRCDPISGHVSLYWYRQALGQGPEFLTYFNYEAQQDKSGLPNDRFSAERPEGSISTLTIQRTEQRDSAMYRCASKGRVSKNIQYFGAGTRLSVL.

Comment on this clonotype: A much more abundant neighbour one base away suggests this may be a read error. V and J are TRBV14 and TRBJ2-1; 13 bases line up with TRBD2. Looked up from germline, CDR1 is SGHDN and CDR2 is FVKESK. This CDR3 comprises 17 residues. The CDR3 DNA follows: TGTGGCAGCAGCCAAGAAGGACTAGCGGGGGTAAACAATGAGCAGTTCTTC. Translated, it gives CGSSQEGLAGVNNEQFF.